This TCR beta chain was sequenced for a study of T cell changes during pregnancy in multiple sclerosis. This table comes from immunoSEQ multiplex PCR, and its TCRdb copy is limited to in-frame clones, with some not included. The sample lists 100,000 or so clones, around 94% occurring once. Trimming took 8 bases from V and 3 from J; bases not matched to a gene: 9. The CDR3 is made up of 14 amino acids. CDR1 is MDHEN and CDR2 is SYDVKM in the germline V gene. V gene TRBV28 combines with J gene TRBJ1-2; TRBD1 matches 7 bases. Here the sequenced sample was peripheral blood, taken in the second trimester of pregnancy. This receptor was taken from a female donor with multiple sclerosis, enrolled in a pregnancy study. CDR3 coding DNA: TGTGCCAGCCGGCAGGGGGGCAATGACTATGGCTACACCTTC. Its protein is CASRQGGNDYGYTF.